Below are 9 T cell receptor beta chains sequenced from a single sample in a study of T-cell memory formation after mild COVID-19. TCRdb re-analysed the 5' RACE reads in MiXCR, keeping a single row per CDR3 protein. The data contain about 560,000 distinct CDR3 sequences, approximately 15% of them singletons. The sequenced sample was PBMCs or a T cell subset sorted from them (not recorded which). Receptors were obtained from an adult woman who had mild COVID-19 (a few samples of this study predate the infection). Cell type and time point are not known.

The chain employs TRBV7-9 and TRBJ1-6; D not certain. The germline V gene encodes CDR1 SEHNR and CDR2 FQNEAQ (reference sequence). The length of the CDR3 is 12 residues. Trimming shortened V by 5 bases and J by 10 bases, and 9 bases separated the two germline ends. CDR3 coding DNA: TGTGCCAGCAGCACACAGCGATCACCCCTCCACTTT. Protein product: CASSTQRSPLHF.

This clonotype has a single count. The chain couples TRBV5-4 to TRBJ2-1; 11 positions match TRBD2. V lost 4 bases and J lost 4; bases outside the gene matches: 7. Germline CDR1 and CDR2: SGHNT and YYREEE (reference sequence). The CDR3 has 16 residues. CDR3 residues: CASSRRTSGLYNEQFF. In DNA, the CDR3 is TGTGCCAGCAGCCGCCGGACTAGCGGGCTTTACAATGAGCAGTTCTTC.

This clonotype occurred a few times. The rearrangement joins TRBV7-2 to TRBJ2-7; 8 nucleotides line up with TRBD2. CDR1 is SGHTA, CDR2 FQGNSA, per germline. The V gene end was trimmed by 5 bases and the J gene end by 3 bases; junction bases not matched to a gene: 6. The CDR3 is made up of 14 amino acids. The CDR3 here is CASSAQAGVYEQYF. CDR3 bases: TGTGCCAGCAGCGCCCAAGCGGGGGTCTACGAGCAGTACTTC.

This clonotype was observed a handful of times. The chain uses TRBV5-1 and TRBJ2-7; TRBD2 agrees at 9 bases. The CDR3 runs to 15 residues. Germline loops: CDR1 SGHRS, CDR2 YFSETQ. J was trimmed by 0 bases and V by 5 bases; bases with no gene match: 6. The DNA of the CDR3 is TGCGCCAGCAGTCGGTCTAGCGGGGACTCCTACGAGCAGTACTTC. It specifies CASSRSSGDSYEQYF. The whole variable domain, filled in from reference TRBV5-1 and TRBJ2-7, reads KAGVTQTPRYLIKTRGQQVTLSCSPISGHRSVSWYQQTPGQGLQFLFEYFSETQRNKGNFPGRFSGRQFSNSRSEMNVSTLELGDSALYLCASSRSSGDSYEQYFGPGTRLTVT.

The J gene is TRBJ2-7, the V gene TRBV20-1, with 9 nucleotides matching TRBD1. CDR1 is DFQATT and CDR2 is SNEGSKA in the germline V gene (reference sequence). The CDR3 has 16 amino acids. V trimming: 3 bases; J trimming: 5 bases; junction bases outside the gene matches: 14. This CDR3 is CSASLYTGQGSHEQYF. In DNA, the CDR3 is TGCAGTGCTAGCCTTTATACGGGACAGGGAAGCCACGAGCAGTACTTC.

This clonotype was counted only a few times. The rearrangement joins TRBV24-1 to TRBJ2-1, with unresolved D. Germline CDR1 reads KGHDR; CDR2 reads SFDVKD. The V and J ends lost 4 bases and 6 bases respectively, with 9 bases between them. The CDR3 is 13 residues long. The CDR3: CATSEKAPNEQFF. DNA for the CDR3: TGTGCCACCAGTGAAAAGGCTCCCAATGAGCAGTTCTTC.

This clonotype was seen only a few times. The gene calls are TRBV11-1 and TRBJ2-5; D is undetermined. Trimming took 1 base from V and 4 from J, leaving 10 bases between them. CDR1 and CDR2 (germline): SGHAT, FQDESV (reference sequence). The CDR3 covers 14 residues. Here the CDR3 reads CASSLDLAGETQYF. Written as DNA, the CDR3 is TGTGCCAGCAGCTTAGATTTGGCTGGAGAGACCCAGTACTTC.

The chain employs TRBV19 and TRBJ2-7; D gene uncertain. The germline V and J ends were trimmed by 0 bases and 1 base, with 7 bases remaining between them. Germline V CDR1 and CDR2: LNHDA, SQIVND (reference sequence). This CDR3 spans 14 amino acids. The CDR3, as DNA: TGTGCCAGTAGTATAGATGCAGGATCCTACGAGCAGTACTTC. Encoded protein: CASSIDAGSYEQYF.

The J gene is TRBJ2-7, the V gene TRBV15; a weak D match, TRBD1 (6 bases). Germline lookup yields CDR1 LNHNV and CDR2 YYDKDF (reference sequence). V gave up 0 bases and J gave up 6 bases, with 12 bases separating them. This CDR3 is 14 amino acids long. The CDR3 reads CATSREHRAGEQYF. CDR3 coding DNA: TGTGCCACCAGCAGAGAGCACAGGGCCGGCGAGCAGTACTTC.